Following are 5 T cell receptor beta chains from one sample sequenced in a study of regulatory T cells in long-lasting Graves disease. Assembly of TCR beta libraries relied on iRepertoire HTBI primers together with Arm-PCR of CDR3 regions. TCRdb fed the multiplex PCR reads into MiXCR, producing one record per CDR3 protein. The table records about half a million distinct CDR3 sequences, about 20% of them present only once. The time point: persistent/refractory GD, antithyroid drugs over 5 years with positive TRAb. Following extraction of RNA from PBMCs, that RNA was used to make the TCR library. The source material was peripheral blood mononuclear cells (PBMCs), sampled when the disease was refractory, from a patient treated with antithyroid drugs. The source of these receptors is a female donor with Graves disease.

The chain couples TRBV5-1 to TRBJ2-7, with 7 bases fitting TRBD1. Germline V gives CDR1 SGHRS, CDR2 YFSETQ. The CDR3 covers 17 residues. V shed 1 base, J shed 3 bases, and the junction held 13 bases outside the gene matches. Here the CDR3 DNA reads TGCGCCAGCAGCTTGTATTACATGGGGCAGGGGGTCTACGAGCAGTACTTC. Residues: CASSLYYMGQGVYEQYF.

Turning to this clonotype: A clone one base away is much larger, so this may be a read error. The CDR3 loop reads CASGGFSYDEQFF. CDR3 DNA sequence: TGTGCCAGCGGCGGTTTCTCCTACGATGAGCAGTTCTTC. This sequence joins TRBV12-3 or TRBV12-4 and TRBJ2-1; no firm D call. This CDR3 spans 13 amino acids.

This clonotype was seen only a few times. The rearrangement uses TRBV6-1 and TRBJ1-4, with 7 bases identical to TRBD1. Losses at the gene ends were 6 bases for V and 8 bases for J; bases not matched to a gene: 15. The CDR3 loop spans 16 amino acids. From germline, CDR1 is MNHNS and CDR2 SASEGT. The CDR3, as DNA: TGTGCCAGCAGCTCCAGGACAACAGGGGTCGGAGAAAAACTGTTTTTT. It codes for CASSSRTTGVGEKLFF.

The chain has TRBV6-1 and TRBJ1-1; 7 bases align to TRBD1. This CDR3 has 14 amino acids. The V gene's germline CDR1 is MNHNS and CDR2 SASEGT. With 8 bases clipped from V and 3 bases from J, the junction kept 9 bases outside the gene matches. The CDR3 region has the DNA TGTGCCAGCGTACGTGGTACAGGGGACACTGAAGCTTTCTTT. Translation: CASVRGTGDTEAFF.

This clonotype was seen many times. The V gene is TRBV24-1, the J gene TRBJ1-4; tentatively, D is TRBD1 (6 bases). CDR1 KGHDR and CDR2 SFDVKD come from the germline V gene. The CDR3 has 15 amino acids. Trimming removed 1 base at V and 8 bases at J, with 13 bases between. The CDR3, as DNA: TGTGCCACCAGTGATTTCGGGGGCGAGGAAGAAAAACTGTTTTTT. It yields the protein CATSDFGGEEEKLFF.